This T cell receptor (beta chain) was sequenced for a study of shared clonotypes between healthy human individuals (dated by TCRdb to between 2020 and 2021). Study-wide context: Three men and two women, aged 18 to 49 years, made up the cohort. To increase sequencing depth and limit assay-specific biases, TCR repertoire library preparation and sequencing were carried out by different laboratories using diverse techniques. Each donor's leukapheresis produced roughly between about 0.85 and 10 billion PBMCs. To estimate repertoire size and how much clonotypes are shared between individuals, the study performed deep sequencing of blood TCR repertoires from roughly five healthy adults. General conclusions and limits of the study: Pairwise subsampling led to the expectation that sequencing depth would affect the degree of clonotype sharing among donors. The small number of donors limited the genetic and exposure-history diversity represented. Sampling was restricted to blood, and TCR repertoires in tissues likely differ from the TCR repertoires found in blood.

CDR1 and CDR2 (SGHAT, FQNNGV) derive from the germline V gene. Counted from cysteine to phenylalanine, this CDR3 has 15 amino acids. Here the CDR3 DNA is all that survives: 45 bases in frame from base 1. The V end loses 2 bases and the J end loses 0 bases, and a stretch of 7 bases separates them. To note about this clone: The target of this receptor is not known. The record has no base qualities; no much larger clone is one base away.

TCR CDR3 regions were amplified from genomic DNA by multiplex PCR using the deep immunoSEQ assay. Extracted genomic DNA from each cell subset was spread evenly across all wells of several immunoSEQ 96-well plates, with each plate serving as a replicate. Each replicate PCR for unsorted PBMC received roughly 290 ng genomic DNA, equal to about 30,000 T cell genomes. Ten immunoSEQ deep assay plates were used to sequence unsorted PBMC genomic DNA. The purified libraries were quantified using a Qubit 3.0 fluorometer, sized with a Bioanalyzer 2100, and then quantified again using the KAPA Library Quantification kit. Each immunoSEQ 96-well plate was sequenced on its own single-read 150-cycle Illumina NextSeq 550 flow cell. The authors processed their data as follows. Because the immunoSEQ output held only junctional sequences and lacked quality scores, the filtering could not match the filtering applied to full-length reads. Sequences were annotated with PyIR, a Python wrapper for IgBLAST v1.9, and V/J genes and CDR3 were assigned using IMGT germline references. Reads with weak V/J assignments (E-value above 1e-6), missing CDR3, stop codons, out-of-frame junctions, or ambiguous translated residues were removed. A V3J clonotype was defined by an identical inferred V gene, J gene, and CDR3 amino acid sequence. To compute the percentage overlap between repertoires, the number of shared unique clonotypes was divided by the size of the smaller repertoire. RTK rarefaction, the Chao1 estimator, and Recon v2.1 estimates of unobserved clonotypes were used to assess repertoire richness. TCRdb mirrors the immuneACCESS table, restricted to in-frame sequences. Some clones are absent from its copies; in checked studies, under half trace to an unresolved V gene, and the reason for the others is unknown. The D gene and trimming were derived from the DNA, and the V and J assignments and clone size from that table. This sample has roughly 510,000 clones in its table, and over 60% of those were observed once. Of the sample, around 13% falls within the top ten clones.

Donors were healthy HIV-negative adults with no recently reported acute infections or vaccinations. Every donor was a Caucasian adult residing in Nashville, Tennessee, USA. For unsorted samples, 100 million or so PBMCs were counted, and genomic DNA was extracted using the QIAamp DNA Blood Mini kit. After blood collection by leukapheresis, PBMCs were isolated using Ficoll-Histopaque density gradient centrifugation and then cryopreserved in the vapor phase of liquid nitrogen. Specimen: PBMCs. Recombination connected TRBV11-2 to TRBJ2-2; the D segment may tentatively be TRBD1 or TRBD2, each giving 6 matched bases. The sequence derives from a woman between 40 and 50 years old in good health. Some clones in this sample may be carry-over from other donors' samples. The CDR3 region has the sequence CASSLRGANTGELFF. The base sequence is TGTGCCAGCAGCTTAAGGGGGGCGAACACCGGGGAGCTGTTTTTT.